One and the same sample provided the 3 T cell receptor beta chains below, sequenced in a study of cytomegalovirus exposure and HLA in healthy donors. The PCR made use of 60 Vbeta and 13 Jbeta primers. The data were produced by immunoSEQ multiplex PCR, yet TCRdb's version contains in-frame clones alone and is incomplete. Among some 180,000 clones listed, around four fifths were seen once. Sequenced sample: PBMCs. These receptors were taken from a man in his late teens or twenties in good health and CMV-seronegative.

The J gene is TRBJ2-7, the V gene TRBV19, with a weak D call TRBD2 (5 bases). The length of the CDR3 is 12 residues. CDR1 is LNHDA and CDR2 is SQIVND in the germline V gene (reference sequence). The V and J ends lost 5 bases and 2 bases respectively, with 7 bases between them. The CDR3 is CASSEGTYEQYF. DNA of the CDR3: TGTGCCAGTAGTGAGGGAACCTACGAGCAGTACTTC.

CDR3: CSAGAGRGLGNEKLFF. CDR3 bases: TGCAGCGCCGGGGCGGGCAGGGGGCTCGGTAATGAAAAACTGTTTTTT. The rearrangement uses TRBV29-1 and TRBJ1-4, with 8 bases matching TRBD1. V lost 7 bases, J lost 4 bases, and 14 bases stayed unmatched. This CDR3 comprises 16 residues. CDR1 and CDR2 from the germline V gene are SQVTM and ANQGSEA.

In nucleotides, the CDR3 is TGTGCCAGCAGCTTGGCTAGCTACGAGCAGTACTTC. Its translation is CASSLASYEQYF. This sequence joins TRBV5-6 and TRBJ2-5; no clear D gene. The J call may be in error: the DNA end matches TRBJ2-7 better. The CDR3 has 12 residues. Per germline, CDR1 SGHDT and CDR2 YYEEEE.